This entry features one TCR beta chain sequence. Its matching antigen is unknown. The sample comes from a study of Ad26.COV2.S vaccination and SARS-CoV-2 variants. The overall study: The donor participated in the COV1001 trial, in its Ad26.COV2.S arm. Study conclusions and caveats: Participants given vaccine showed non-spike TCR breadth similar to that of placebo recipients.

Clones were sequenced by immunoSEQ multiplex PCR, and TCRdb holds only the in-frame ones, with some missing. The sample has about 350,000 clones; roughly 90% are singletons. The sample's treatment: some 20 received Ad26.COV2.S at low or high dose, single or two shots; roughly five received placebo; per-sample allocation not given. After the first vaccine or placebo injection, samples were drawn on day 63. Trimming pared 1 base from V and 1 base from J, leaving 8 bases between. The CDR3 has 15 residues. From germline, CDR1 is SGHTA and CDR2 FQGNSA. Sequenced material: peripheral blood, taken in a trial of Ad26.COV2.S vaccine versus placebo. The receptor comes from a person aged 18-65 years who received the Ad26.COV2.S COVID-19 vaccine or a placebo. The J gene is TRBJ1-5, the V gene TRBV7-2; a possible D gene is TRBD1 (6 bases). The CDR3 spells CASSLVGGSNQPQHF. The CDR3 coding sequence is TGTGCCAGCAGCTTAGTAGGGGGGAGCAATCAGCCCCAGCATTTT.